These T cell receptor beta chains were read from a single sample in a study of PD-L1 blockade in urothelial cancer. Data came from immunoSEQ multiplex PCR; TCRdb stores just in-frame clones and leaves some out. In the table there are over 100,000 clones, approximately 84% of which are singletons. The sequenced sample was PBMCs, obtained around atezolizumab (anti-PD-L1) treatment. The receptors shown here come from a man in his fifties or sixties with urothelial cancer. Both conserved end residues are part of each CDR3. The D gene is left open where the match is weak. Expanded clones get a size class; other rows say once, few or many, or leave the size out.

few	TRBV7-3	TRBJ1-6	NA	TGTGCCAGCAGCTTAACCGGGAGCGGGTATAATTCACCCCTCCACTTT	CASSLTGSGYNSPLHF
NA	TRBV28	TRBJ2-2	NA	TGTGCCAGCAGTTTGTATGCAGCCAGGGGAAGGGCCGGGGAGCTGTTTTTT	CASSLYAARGRAGELFF
NA	TRBV5-1	TRBJ2-7	NA	TGCGCCAGCAGCTCCCAGGGTTACGAGCAGTACTTC	CASSSQGYEQYF
once	TRBV11-2	TRBJ1-6	NA	TGTGCCAGCAGCCCGGGACAATTCTTAATAAATTCACCCCTCCACTTT	CASSPGQFLINSPLHF
medium-sized	TRBV5-1	TRBJ1-2	NA	TGCGCCAGCAGCCCCCGGACAGACTATGGCTACACCTTC	CASSPRTDYGYTF
few	TRBV2	TRBJ1-6	NA	TGTGCCAGCAGTGAAATCCCGCAGACCTATAATTCACCCCTCCACTTT	CASSEIPQTYNSPLHF
NA	TRBV2	TRBJ2-5	NA	TGTGCCAGCAGCTACCAAGAGACCCAGTACTTC	CASSYQETQYF
NA	TRBV5-1	TRBJ2-5	NA	TGCGCCAGCAGCTTGAAGGGGATTGGGGAGACCCAGTACTTC	CASSLKGIGETQYF
NA	TRBV19	TRBJ1-5	NA	TGTGCCAGTAGTATAGATCGGACAGCTAATCAGCCCCAGCATTTT	CASSIDRTANQPQHF
NA	TRBV11-3	TRBJ2-5	TRBD2	TGTGCCAGCAGCTCTGGACTAGACGAGACCCAGTACTTC	CASSSGLDETQYF
few	TRBV2	TRBJ2-7	TRBD1	TGTGCCAGCAGACTCCAGGGGGCGTTCTCCTACGAGCAGTACTTC	CASRLQGAFSYEQYF
NA	TRBV2	TRBJ2-1	NA	TGTGCCAGCAGTGAAATTTTCGGTGCAGGGGTCAATGAGCAGTTCTTC	CASSEIFGAGVNEQFF
NA	TRBV7-9	TRBJ2-3	NA	TGTGCCAGCAGTCCCGTGGATACGCAGTATTTT	CASSPVDTQYF
NA	TRBV30	TRBJ2-1	TRBD1	TGTGCCTGGAGTGTAGGGACAGCGAAGCAGTTCTTC	CAWSVGTAKQFF
NA	TRBV6-5	TRBJ2-7	NA	TGTGCCAGCAGTCTGGGACACTCCTACGAGCAGTACTTC	CASSLGHSYEQYF
NA	TRBV13	TRBJ1-5	TRBD1	TGTGCCAGCAGCCACAGGGGAGGGCCCCAGCATTTT	CASSHRGGPQHF
NA	TRBV2	TRBJ1-4	TRBD1	TGTGCCAGCAGTACCGGGACAGGGAATGAAAAACTGTTTTTT	CASSTGTGNEKLFF
NA	TRBV4-1	TRBJ2-7	NA	TGCGCCAGCAGCCAAGCTGGGGGGAGACGTCAAGAGCAGTACTTC	CASSQAGGRRQEQYF